The rows below give T cell receptor beta chains drawn from one sample of a study of T cell repertoires in cytomegalovirus infection. TCRdb reprocessed the reads with MiXCR, giving one entry per CDR3 protein. The sample has approximately 750,000 distinct CDR3 sequences; 35% are singletons. Sequencing was performed on PBMCs. The receptors here all came from a human donor in good health (CMV status not recorded). Some clones in this sample may be carry-over from other donors' samples. The CDR3 runs from the conserved cysteine through the conserved F or W. D genes are given only for firm matches. Not all rows give a size; the values are once, few, many and, for expanded clones, a class.

abundance,j_gene,v_gene,d_gene,CDR3aa,CDR3nt
.,TRBJ1-1,TRBV10-3,TRBD1,CAISLRDREAAEAFF,TGTGCCATCAGTCTACGGGACAGGGAGGCTGCTGAAGCTTTCTTT
.,TRBJ2-3,TRBV24-1,TRBD1,CATSDSGTADTQYF,TGTGCCACCAGTGATTCTGGGACAGCCGATACGCAGTATTTT
few,TRBJ2-2,TRBV27,.,CASSFPGRTGELFF,TGTGCCAGCAGTTTTCCTGGGAGGACCGGGGAGCTGTTTTTT
many,TRBJ2-2,TRBV7-8,TRBD1,CASSPRQGAGELFF,TGTGCCAGCAGCCCACGACAGGGGGCCGGGGAGCTGTTTTTT
.,TRBJ2-5,TRBV28,.,CASTGMGLQETQSF,TGTGCCAGCACAGGGATGGGGCTCCAAGAGACCCAGTCCTTC
.,TRBJ1-4,TRBV11-2,TRBD1,CASTTGGISEKLFF,TGTGCCAGCACCACAGGGGGAATTAGTGAAAAACTGTTTTTT
.,TRBJ2-7,TRBV20-1,.,CSASREYLYEQYF,TGCAGTGCTAGTCGTGAGTACCTCTACGAGCAGTACTTC
.,TRBJ1-1,TRBV11-2,.,CASSFSGGSAFF,TGTGCCAGCAGCTTTTCTGGTGGGTCCGCTTTCTTT
once,TRBJ1-1,TRBV28,.,CASSFQGRRNTEAFF,TGTGCCAGCAGTTTCCAGGGGAGAAGGAACACTGAAGCTTTCTTT
few,TRBJ2-1,TRBV11-3,.,CASSRGQNNEQFF,TGTGCCAGCAGCCGAGGACAAAACAATGAGCAGTTCTTC
.,TRBJ2-1,TRBV7-9,.,CASSSSTVAYNEQFF,TGTGCCAGCAGCTCGTCGACTGTTGCCTACAATGAGCAGTTCTTC
.,TRBJ1-1,TRBV27,TRBD1,CASSFYPGQPNTEAFF,TGTGCCAGCAGTTTCTATCCGGGACAGCCGAACACTGAAGCTTTCTTT
.,TRBJ2-5,TRBV5-1,TRBD1,CASSPGTVEETQYF,TGCGCCAGCAGCCCGGGGACAGTCGAAGAGACCCAGTACTTC
.,TRBJ1-2,TRBV4-1,.,CASSQDGRGPTGRGYTF,TGCGCCAGCAGCCAAGACGGTAGAGGACCCACGGGACGTGGCTACACCTTC
few,TRBJ1-3,TRBV28,TRBD1,CASSFGGSGGGNTIYF,TGTGCCAGCAGTTTTGGAGGGTCAGGGGGAGGAAACACCATATATTTT
.,TRBJ1-6,TRBV20-1,TRBD1,CSARDSQGIAVYSPLHF,TGCAGTGCTAGAGATTCACAGGGGATTGCTGTTTATTCACCCCTCCACTTT
many,TRBJ2-7,TRBV11-1,.,CASSPSGTFTYEQYF,TGTGCCAGCAGCCCCTCCGGGACGTTCACCTACGAGCAGTACTTC
few,TRBJ2-1,TRBV7-8,.,CASSPLEWGDEQFF,TGTGCCAGCAGCCCCCTAGAATGGGGAGATGAGCAGTTCTTC
.,TRBJ2-1,TRBV5-6,TRBD2,CASAASTSGISNEQFF,TGTGCCAGCGCCGCATCTACTAGCGGGATCTCCAATGAGCAGTTCTTC
.,TRBJ1-1,TRBV7-2,TRBD1,CASRRTGVPNTEAFF,TGTGCCAGCAGACGCACAGGGGTCCCGAACACTGAAGCTTTCTTT
many,TRBJ2-5,TRBV12-3/TRBV12-4,.,CASKTYQETQYF,TGTGCCAGCAAAACGTACCAAGAGACCCAGTACTTC
.,TRBJ2-5,TRBV13,.,CASSLVAGPRETQYF,TGTGCCAGCAGCTTAGTGGCGGGGCCCCGAGAGACCCAGTACTTC
.,TRBJ2-7,TRBV28,.,CASIAGGKSYEQYF,TGTGCCAGCATCGCGGGCGGCAAATCCTACGAGCAGTACTTC
.,TRBJ2-2,TRBV4-1,.,CASSQDRPTGELFF,TGCGCCAGCAGCCAAGACAGGCCCACCGGGGAGCTGTTTTTT
once,TRBJ2-5,TRBV5-4,.,CASSGDKRMAGDTQYF,TGTGCCAGCAGCGGGGACAAGCGCATGGCCGGGGATACCCAGTACTTC
.,TRBJ2-2,TRBV7-9,.,CASSLEAGSTNTGELFF,TGTGCCAGCAGCTTAGAGGCGGGCAGTACGAACACCGGGGAGCTGTTCTTT
.,TRBJ2-7,TRBV27,.,CASSSSTGPVYEQYF,.
few,TRBJ2-5,TRBV10-3,.,CAIRDQETQYF,TGTGCCATCAGGGACCAAGAGACCCAGTACTTC
.,TRBJ1-1,TRBV5-6,.,CASSLARVGGEAFF,TGTGCCAGCAGCTTGGCCAGGGTGGGGGGTGAAGCTTTCTTT
few,TRBJ2-2,TRBV4-1,.,CASSHPGHNTGELFF,TGCGCCAGCAGCCATCCGGGACACAACACCGGGGAGCTGTTTTTT
few,TRBJ2-7,TRBV6-5,.,CASSRSAGTYEQYF,TGTGCCAGCAGTCGATCGGCCGGAACCTACGAGCAGTACTTC
.,TRBJ2-7,TRBV7-8,.,CASSSAPNYEQYF,TGTGCCAGCAGCTCAGCCCCGAACTACGAGCAGTACTTC
few,TRBJ2-7,TRBV11-2,.,CASSSSIGLGGRYF,TGTGCCAGCAGCTCGAGTATAGGGTTAGGTGGTCGGTACTTC
.,TRBJ2-6,TRBV12-3/TRBV12-4,.,CASSLGRGSGANVLTF,TGTGCCAGCAGTTTAGGGCGCGGTTCTGGGGCCAACGTCCTGACTTTC
few,TRBJ2-3,TRBV11-3,.,CASSLSTTRSTDTQYF,TGTGCCAGCAGCTTATCGACTACCCGAAGCACAGATACGCAGTATTTT
few,TRBJ1-1,TRBV18,.,CASSPTTGEAFF,TGTGCCAGCTCACCGACAACGGGTGAAGCTTTCTTT
many,TRBJ2-1,TRBV27,TRBD2,CASSSGLSPNEQFF,TGTGCCAGCAGTTCGGGACTATCGCCCAATGAGCAGTTCTTC
few,TRBJ1-3,TRBV4-1,.,CASSQDGSGNTIYF,TGCGCCAGCAGCCAAGACGGGTCTGGAAACACCATATATTTT
.,TRBJ1-2,TRBV7-2,TRBD1,CASSIGTGGNYGYTF,TGTGCCAGCAGCATAGGGACAGGGGGCAACTATGGCTACACCTTC
few,TRBJ2-6,TRBV20-1,.,CSARDLRGDGDSGANVLTF,TGCAGTGCTAGAGATTTGCGGGGCGACGGCGACTCTGGGGCCAACGTCCTGACTTTC
few,TRBJ2-3,TRBV6-1,TRBD2,CASSELRGVGTDTQYF,TGTGCCAGCAGTGAACTTCGGGGGGTAGGCACAGATACGCAGTATTTT
.,TRBJ2-7,TRBV18,TRBD1,CASSPPGQGPYEQYF,TGTGCCAGCTCACCACCGGGACAGGGTCCGTACGAGCAGTACTTC
.,TRBJ2-1,TRBV5-4,.,CASSARTASYNEQFF,TGTGCCAGCAGCGCGAGGACAGCCTCCTACAATGAGCAGTTCTTC
many,TRBJ2-1,TRBV7-8,.,CASSARGEDEQFF,TGTGCCAGTAGCGCCCGCGGCGAGGATGAGCAGTTCTTC
.,TRBJ2-2,TRBV15,TRBD1,CAASRTGGWNGELFF,TGTGCCGCCTCAAGGACAGGGGGCTGGAACGGGGAGCTGTTTTTT
few,TRBJ1-1,TRBV20-1,.,CSAPDENREAFF,TGCAGTGCCCCCGACGAAAACAGAGAAGCTTTCTTT
few,TRBJ1-4,TRBV7-8,.,CASSSRDPVAGVNEKLFF,TGTGCCAGCAGCTCCCGGGACCCGGTGGCAGGAGTTAATGAAAAACTGTTTTTT
.,TRBJ1-2,TRBV6-6,.,CASRRASVTLYGYTF,TGTGCCAGCAGGCGTGCAAGTGTAACCCTCTATGGCTACACCTTC
.,TRBJ2-1,TRBV15,.,CATSPRDPPSGEQFF,TGTGCCACCAGCCCCCGGGACCCCCCTTCGGGCGAGCAGTTCTTC
few,TRBJ2-5,TRBV7-9,.,CASSPQEYQETQYF,TGTGCCAGCAGCCCACAGGAGTACCAAGAGACCCAGTACTTC
few,TRBJ2-7,TRBV28,.,CASMGGVTYEQYF,TGTGCCAGCATGGGGGGTGTTACCTACGAGCAGTACTTC
.,TRBJ1-5,TRBV20-1,TRBD1,CSGDRDRVGQPQHF,TGCTCTGGGGACCGGGACAGGGTCGGCCAGCCCCAGCATTTT
.,TRBJ2-7,TRBV2,.,CASSESGAGAYEQYF,TGTGCCAGCAGTGAATCAGGGGCAGGTGCCTACGAGCAGTACTTC
few,TRBJ2-7,TRBV20-1,TRBD2,CSASTDSRGSEQYF,TGCAGTGCTTCAACTGACTCCCGCGGGAGCGAGCAGTACTTC
once,TRBJ1-1,TRBV7-2,.,CASSLKQGLNTQAFF,TGTGCCAGCAGCTTAAAGCAGGGACTGAACACTCAAGCTTTCTTT
once,TRBJ1-2,TRBV24-1,TRBD1,CATSEAQGAGGYTF,TGTGCCACCAGTGAGGCACAGGGGGCTGGAGGCTACACCTTC
.,TRBJ1-4,TRBV19,.,CASSPPRRRDEKLFF,TGTGCCAGTAGTCCACCTCGGCGGCGGGATGAAAAACTGTTTTTT
.,TRBJ2-7,TRBV11-2,TRBD2,CASSLERAGVGYEQYF,TGTGCCAGCAGCTTAGAGCGAGCGGGAGTTGGCTACGAGCAGTACTTC
.,TRBJ2-2,TRBV28,TRBD1,CASSVRTGFVGELFF,TGTGCCAGCAGTGTAAGGACAGGGTTCGTCGGGGAGCTGTTTTTT